This T cell receptor (beta chain) was recovered during a study of T cell responses to AZD1222 COVID-19 vaccine. V was pared by 6 bases and J by 7 bases, with 4 bases of the junction left unmatched. The CDR3 runs to 13 residues. The germline V gene has CDR1 MDHEN and CDR2 SYDVKM. Sequenced by immunoSEQ multiplex PCR; TCRdb stores in-frame clones only, minus some. Among about 120,000 clones listed, approximately 92% were seen once. The TCR sequence derives from an adult who received the MenACWY meningococcal vaccine as a control. The material sequenced was peripheral blood, taken 28 days after the second dose of the MenACWY control vaccine. The J gene is TRBJ1-5, the V gene TRBV28; 9 positions match TRBD1. The CDR3 region is CASRQGAGQPQHF. CDR3 DNA sequence: TGTGCCAGCAGACAGGGGGCGGGACAGCCCCAGCATTTT.